This TCR beta chain was observed in a study of CD8+CD57+ T cells in acquired aplastic anemia. Profiling of TCR beta VDJ combinations and CDR3 sequences used genomic DNA as template. MiXCR was run by TCRdb on the reads, yielding one entry per CDR3 protein. In the table there are approximately 470,000 distinct CDR3 sequences, around 32% of which are singletons. This clonotype was counted many times. CDR1 and CDR2 from the germline V gene are DFQATT and SNEGSKA (reference sequence). Trimming pared 5 bases from V and 0 bases from J, leaving 16 bases between. The length of the CDR3 is 15 residues. Sequenced patients had shown CD8+CD57+ cell expansion by flow cytometry.

The receptor's source is a human donor with aplastic anemia. Source material: sorted CD4+, CD8+, or CD8+CD57+ T cells (not recorded which) from PBMCs. The V gene is TRBV20-1, the J gene TRBJ1-1, with D perhaps TRBD1 (5 bases). CDR3 sequence: CSAGTRGTVNTEAFF. In DNA, the CDR3 is TGCAGTGCTGGCACGAGAGGGACGGTGAACACTGAAGCTTTCTTT.